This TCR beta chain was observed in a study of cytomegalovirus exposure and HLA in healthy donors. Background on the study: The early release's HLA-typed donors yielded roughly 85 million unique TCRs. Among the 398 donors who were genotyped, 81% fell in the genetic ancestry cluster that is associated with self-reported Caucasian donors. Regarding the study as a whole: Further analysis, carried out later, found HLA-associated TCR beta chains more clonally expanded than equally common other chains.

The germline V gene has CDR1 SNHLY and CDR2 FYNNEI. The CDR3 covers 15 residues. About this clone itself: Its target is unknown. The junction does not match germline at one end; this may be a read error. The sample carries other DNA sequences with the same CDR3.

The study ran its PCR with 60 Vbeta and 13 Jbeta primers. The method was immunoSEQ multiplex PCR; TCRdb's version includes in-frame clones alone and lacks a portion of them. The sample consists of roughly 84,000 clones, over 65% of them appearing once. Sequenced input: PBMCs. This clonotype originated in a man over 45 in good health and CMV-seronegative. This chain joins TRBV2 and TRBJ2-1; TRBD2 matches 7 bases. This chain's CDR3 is CASFRDTVGGNEQFF. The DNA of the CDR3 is TGCGCCAGCTTTCGCGACACAGTCGGGGGGAATGAGCAGTTCTTC.